This TCR beta chain is drawn from a study of circulating CD8 cells and anti-PD-1 response in melanoma. Study context: Nivolumab was given intravenously at 3 mg/kg every 2 weeks.

The CDR3 totals 15 residues. The germline CDR1 and CDR2 sequences are MRHNA and SNTAGT. From live CD3+CD8+TCRalphabeta+ cells, four PD-1 and/or TIGIT subsets were sorted. The study, taken as a whole, reports: The cohort mixed treatment-naive and previously treated patients.

By share, this clonotype counts as large (0.1 to 1%). Its target is not known. An end of the junction differs from the germline gene, which may be a read error. Using roughly 14 ng of total RNA, TCR libraries were made with the QIAseq Immune Repertoire TCR panel. TCRdb analysed the reads with MiXCR anew, one entry per CDR3 protein. The sample shows hundreds of distinct CDR3 sequences, 9.5% to 15% of them seen only once. Sequenced here: CD8+ T cells from PBMCs, sampled at baseline or after one month of anti-PD-1 therapy (not recorded which). The chain joins TRBV6-4 to TRBJ1-6; D ambiguous. This clonotype was sampled from a human donor with melanoma. For the CDR3, the DNA is TGTGCCAGCAGTGACTCCCCCTCCGATAATTCACCCCTCCACTTT. Its translation is CASSDSPSDNSPLHF.